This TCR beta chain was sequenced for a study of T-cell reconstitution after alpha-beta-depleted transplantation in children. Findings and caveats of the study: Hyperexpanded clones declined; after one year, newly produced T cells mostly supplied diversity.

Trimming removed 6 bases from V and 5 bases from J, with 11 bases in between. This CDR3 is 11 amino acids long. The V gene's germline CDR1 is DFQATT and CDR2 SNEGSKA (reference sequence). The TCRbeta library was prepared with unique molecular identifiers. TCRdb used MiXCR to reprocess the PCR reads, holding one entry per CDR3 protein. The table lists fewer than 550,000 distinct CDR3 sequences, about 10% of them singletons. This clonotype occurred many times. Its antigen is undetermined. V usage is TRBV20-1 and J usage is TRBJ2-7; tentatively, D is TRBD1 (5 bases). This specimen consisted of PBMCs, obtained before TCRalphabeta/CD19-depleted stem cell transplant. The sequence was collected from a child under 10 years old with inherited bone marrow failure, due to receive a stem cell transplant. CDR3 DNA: TGCAGTGCAACGCAGGGCAACGAGCAGTACTTC. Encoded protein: CSATQGNEQYF.